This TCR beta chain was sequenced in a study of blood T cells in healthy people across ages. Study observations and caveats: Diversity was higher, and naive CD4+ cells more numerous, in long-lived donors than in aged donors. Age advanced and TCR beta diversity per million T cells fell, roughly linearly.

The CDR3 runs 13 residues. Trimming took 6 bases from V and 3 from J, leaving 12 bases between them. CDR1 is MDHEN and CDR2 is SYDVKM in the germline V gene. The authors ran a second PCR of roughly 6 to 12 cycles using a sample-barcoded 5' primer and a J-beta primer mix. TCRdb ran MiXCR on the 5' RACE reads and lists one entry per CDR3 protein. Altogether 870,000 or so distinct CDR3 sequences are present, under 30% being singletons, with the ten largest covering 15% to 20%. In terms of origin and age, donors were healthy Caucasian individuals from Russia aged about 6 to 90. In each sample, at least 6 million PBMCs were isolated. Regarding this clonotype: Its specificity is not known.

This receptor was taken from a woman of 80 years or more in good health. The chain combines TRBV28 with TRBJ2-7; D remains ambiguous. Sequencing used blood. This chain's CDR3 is CASSGPAVYEQYF. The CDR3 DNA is TGTGCCAGCAGCGGACCGGCGGTCTACGAGCAGTACTTC.